This entry lists 14 T cell receptor beta chains sequenced from one sample in a study of tumor-infiltrating lymphocytes in localized non-small cell lung cancer. Using immunoSEQ multiplex PCR, the repertoire was profiled, and TCRdb retains in-frame clones only, with some absent. This sample yields about 12,000 clones, of which 66% are seen a single time; 7% belongs to the top ten. Sequencing used lung tumor tissue. These receptors came from a human donor with non-small cell lung cancer.

The V and J genes are TRBV2 and TRBJ1-1, with 12 bases aligning to TRBD1. This CDR3 spans 15 amino acids. The V and J ends lost 7 bases and 4 bases, in that order; junction bases with no gene match: 7. CDR1 and CDR2 (germline): SNHLY, FYNNEI. Here the CDR3 DNA reads TGTGCCAGCACCGGAGGGACAGGGGGCCTCACTGAAGCTTTCTTT. Translated: CASTGGTGGLTEAFF.

V is TRBV6-6 and J is TRBJ2-3; 10 bases are shared with TRBD1. The CDR3 extends over 14 amino acids. J gave up 4 bases and V 6 bases, and 4 bases lay outside the gene matches. Germline CDR1 MNHNY, CDR2 SVGAGI (reference sequence). In DNA, the CDR3 is TGTGCCAGCAGAACCGGGACAGGGGCAGATACGCAGTATTTT. Its protein is CASRTGTGADTQYF.

This clone was seen a single time. The CDR3 is CASSLIESGTSGKQYF. DNA for the CDR3: TGCGCCAGCAGCTTGATTGAGAGCGGGACTAGCGGGAAGCAGTACTTC. The gene calls are TRBV5-1 and TRBJ2-7, with 13 bases that match TRBD2. The CDR3 runs 16 residues. Germline CDR1 and CDR2: SGHRS and YFSETQ. V trimming: 1 base; J trimming: 8 bases; junction bases outside the gene matches: 9. Full variable domain (missing parts from reference TRBV5-1 and TRBJ2-7): KAGVTQTPRYLIKTRGQQVTLSCSPISGHRSVSWYQQTPGQGLQFLFEYFSETQRNKGNFPGRFSGRQFSNSRSEMNVSTLELGDSALYLCASSLIESGTSGKQYFGPGTRLTVT.

The V call is TRBV18, the J call TRBJ1-4; D unclear. Germline CDR1 and CDR2: KGHSH and LQKENI. The germline V and J ends were trimmed by 0 bases and 0 bases, with 5 bases remaining between them. The CDR3 has 15 residues. The CDR3 coding sequence is TGTGCCAGCTCACCACCAGCAGCAACTAATGAAAAACTGTTTTTT. Protein product: CASSPPAATNEKLFF.

This chain connects TRBV6-1 to TRBJ1-5; the D is unclear. This CDR3 has 17 residues. Germline V gene lookup returns CDR1 MNHNS and CDR2 SASEGT. Trimming pared 2 bases from V and 0 bases from J, leaving 14 bases between. This CDR3 is CASSEWASGNSNQPQHF. CDR3 nucleotide sequence: TGTGCCAGCAGTGAATGGGCCAGCGGAAATAGCAATCAGCCCCAGCATTTT.

In this sample, this clone turned up once. This chain links TRBV10-3 with TRBJ2-3, with no clear D. This CDR3 is built from 13 residues. Trimming left V 8 bases short and J 1 base short, with 10 bases between. The germline CDR1 and CDR2 sequences are ENHRY and SYGVKD. CDR3 loop: CAIRLVGTDTQYF. CDR3 bases: TGTGCCATCCGGCTAGTAGGCACAGATACGCAGTATTTT.

V gene TRBV2 combines with J gene TRBJ2-2; a weak D match, TRBD1 (6 bases). Trimming pared 8 bases from V and 0 bases from J, leaving 13 bases between. Germline V lookup: CDR1 SNHLY, CDR2 FYNNEI. The CDR3 has 15 residues. The CDR3 DNA sequence: TGTGCCAGCCTTTTGGGACATACGAACACCGGGGAGCTGTTTTTT. This codes for CASLLGHTNTGELFF.

Within the sample, this clone is medium-sized. At one end the junction does not follow the germline gene, possibly because of a read error. The chain combines TRBV5-1 with TRBJ2-1, with D tentatively TRBD1 or TRBD2 (6 bases each). CDR3 length: 15 residues. From germline, CDR1 is SGHRS and CDR2 YFSETQ. The CDR3 sequence is CASGLGGQSYNEQFF. Written as DNA, the CDR3 is TGCGCCAGCGGCTTGGGAGGACAGTCCTACAATGAGCAGTTCTTC.

CDR3 in DNA: TGTGCCAGCAGGGGGTGGCAGTTCGGGAGTAGCAATCAGCCCCAGCATTTT. Protein sequence: CASRGWQFGSSNQPQHF. The rearrangement links TRBV28 to TRBJ1-5, with D uncertain. CDR1 is MDHEN, CDR2 SYDVKM, per germline. The CDR3 spans 17 residues. Deletions cut 6 bases from V and 0 bases from J, with 18 bases between.

The chain is built from TRBV19 and TRBJ2-1; 8 bases are a match to TRBD2. Germline CDR1 and CDR2: LNHDA and SQIVND (reference sequence). The CDR3 length is 14 residues. With 6 bases clipped from V and 2 bases from J, the junction kept 3 bases outside the gene matches. The CDR3 DNA follows: TGTGCCAGTAGCCGTAGCGGGGCCTACAATGAGCAGTTCTTC. Translation gives CASSRSGAYNEQFF.

The rearrangement joins TRBV7-8 to TRBJ1-5; D is unresolved. V dropped 2 bases and J dropped 4 bases, with 15 bases sitting between them. Germline CDR1 SGHVS, CDR2 FQNEAQ. The CDR3 loop spans 16 amino acids. CDR3 sequence (DNA): TGTGCCAGCAGCTTAAGGCAGAGCGCTCAAAATCAGCCCCAGCATTTT. Its protein product is CASSLRQSAQNQPQHF.

This clone was counted a few times. The V and J genes are TRBV11-2 and TRBJ2-7; D may be TRBD1 (5 bases). The CDR3 has 15 residues. Trimming took off 1 base at V and 5 bases at J, with 15 bases between the two ends. Germline V gives CDR1 SGHAT, CDR2 FQNNGV. This CDR3 is CASSLGTLGADEQYF. The CDR3 DNA follows: TGTGCCAGCAGCTTAGGCACGTTAGGGGCTGACGAGCAGTACTTC.

This chain links TRBV14 with TRBJ2-3; weak D call: TRBD2 (5 bases). The V gene's germline CDR1 is SGHDN and CDR2 FVKESK. V was shortened by 0 bases and J by 2 bases, with 9 bases between the two germline ends. The CDR3 length is 15 residues. The CDR3 reads CASSQDDYHTDTQYF. As DNA, the CDR3 is TGTGCCAGCAGCCAAGATGACTATCACACAGATACGCAGTATTTT.

The chain links TRBV9 to TRBJ2-7; D possibly corresponds to TRBD2 (6 bases). The V end was cut by 0 bases, the J end by 2 bases, with 9 bases between. Per germline, CDR1 SGDLS and CDR2 YYNGEE. This CDR3 is 14 amino acids long. The CDR3 here is CASSVGGETYEQYF. The CDR3 DNA is TGTGCCAGCAGCGTAGGCGGGGAGACCTACGAGCAGTACTTC.